This entry lists 27 T cell receptor beta chains sequenced from one sample in a study of T cells in Graves' hyperthyroidism and ophthalmopathy. Template material for amplifying TCR beta CDR3 regions consisted of RNA transcripts. HTBI primers were used for first-round RT-PCR of the TCR CDR3. Each CDR3 protein gets one entry after TCRdb re-called the multiplex PCR reads with MiXCR. The sample includes 800,000 or so distinct CDR3 sequences, about 38% seen only once; the top ten take 8.9%. The specimen was blood. The source of these receptors is a man aged 18 to 29 with Graves' hyperthyroidism.

J is TRBJ1-2 and V is TRBV19, with 9 bases aligning to TRBD1. This CDR3 spans 14 amino acids. Germline V gene lookup returns CDR1 LNHDA and CDR2 SQIVND (reference sequence). The V gene end was trimmed by 5 bases and the J gene end by 8 bases; junction bases not matched to a gene: 9. The CDR3 region is CASSPPGDREGYTF. CDR3 coding DNA: TGTGCCAGTAGTCCGCCCGGGGACAGGGAGGGCTACACCTTC.

This chain joins TRBV7-8 and TRBJ1-1; 8 nucleotides line up with TRBD1. This CDR3 has 16 residues. CDR1 and CDR2 (germline): SGHVS, FQNEAQ. The V and J ends lost 8 bases and 3 bases, in that order; junction bases with no gene match: 14. The CDR3 loop reads CASSPTGAGKDTEAFF. CDR3 bases: TGTGCCAGCTCACCGACAGGGGCGGGGAAGGACACTGAAGCTTTCTTT.

This clonotype was recorded many times. The V gene is TRBV7-8, the J gene TRBJ1-2, with 8 bases aligning to TRBD1. Trimming took 3 bases from V and 7 from J; bases not matched to a gene: 4. The germline gives CDR1 SGHVS, CDR2 FQNEAQ. This CDR3 contains 13 residues. The CDR3 loop is CASSFQGAGGYTF. The CDR3 DNA reads TGTGCCAGCAGCTTCCAGGGGGCGGGTGGCTACACCTTC.

V and J are TRBV7-2 and TRBJ2-7, with 8 bases fitting TRBD1. Germline trimming cut 2 bases from V and 2 bases from J; bases unmatched to any gene: 2. Germline V gives CDR1 SGHTA, CDR2 FQGNSA. This CDR3 is built from 14 residues. The CDR3 region has the DNA TGTGCCAGCAGCTTACAGGGGGCCCCCTACGAGCAGTACTTC. It specifies CASSLQGAPYEQYF.

The chain has TRBV6-6 and TRBJ1-3; D is perhaps TRBD1 (6 bases). V was clipped by 0 bases and J by 4 bases, with 10 bases between them. Germline lookup yields CDR1 MNHNY and CDR2 SVGAGI (reference sequence). The CDR3 runs 15 residues. As DNA, the CDR3 is TGTGCCAGCAGTTACTCGCCAGGGGCAGGAAACACCATATATTTT. This sequence encodes CASSYSPGAGNTIYF.

This chain links TRBV7-8 with TRBJ1-5; perhaps TRBD1 as D (5 bases). This CDR3 comprises 16 residues. V dropped 1 base and J dropped 0 bases, with 10 bases sitting between them. In germline, CDR1 is SGHVS, CDR2 FQNEAQ. CDR3 DNA sequence: TGTGCCAGCAGCTTAGTAGCAGGGACTAGCAATCAGCCCCAGCATTTT. Translation: CASSLVAGTSNQPQHF.

This clonotype was detected ten times or more. The chain couples TRBV7-2 to TRBJ2-7, with 7 bases matching TRBD1. Trimming took 0 bases from V and 5 from J; bases not matched to a gene: 4. The V gene's germline CDR1 is SGHTA and CDR2 FQGNSA. The CDR3 is made up of 14 amino acids. The CDR3 is CASSLAGGRDEQYF. In nucleotides, the CDR3 is TGTGCCAGCAGCTTAGCAGGGGGCAGGGACGAGCAGTACTTC.

This clonotype was seen a handful of times. The chain employs TRBV7-9 and TRBJ2-7; tentatively, D is TRBD1 (6 bases). The V end lost 3 bases, the J end lost 6 bases, and 12 bases lay between the germline ends. Germline V gene sequence: CDR1 SEHNR, CDR2 FQNEAQ (reference sequence). The CDR3 has 13 residues. CDR3 in amino acids: CASSFGQGPEQYF. CDR3 in DNA: TGTGCCAGCAGCTTCGGTCAGGGGCCCGAGCAGTACTTC.

There are many counts of this clonotype. This chain joins TRBV7-9 and TRBJ2-7, with unresolved D. The CDR3 loop spans 13 amino acids. CDR1 and CDR2 from the germline V gene are SEHNR and FQNEAQ (reference sequence). The V and J ends lost 1 base and 2 bases respectively, with 6 bases between them. CDR3 in DNA: TGTGCCAGCAGCTTAGTTGAGACCTACGAGCAGTACTTC. Translation: CASSLVETYEQYF.

The chain is built from TRBV20-1 and TRBJ1-5; the D gene is possibly TRBD1 (6 bases). Germline assignment: CDR1 DFQATT and CDR2 SNEGSKA (reference sequence). The CDR3 spans 15 residues. Trimming stripped 5 bases from V and 3 bases from J, with 17 bases between. Here the CDR3 DNA reads TGCAGTGCTGGAATCCTGACAGGCATCAATCAGCCCCAGCATTTT. Protein: CSAGILTGINQPQHF.

This sequence joins TRBV20-1 and TRBJ1-1; the D is unclear. Germline CDR1 and CDR2: DFQATT and SNEGSKA (reference sequence). The CDR3 is 12 residues long. Trimming left V 6 bases short and J 1 base short, with 9 bases between. The CDR3 nucleotides are TGCAGTGCGGGCCCAGGGAACACTGAAGCTTTCTTT. Its protein product is CSAGPGNTEAFF.

Comments on this clonotype: The junction does not match germline at one end; this may be a read error. V and J are TRBV9 and TRBJ1-1; D call uncertain. CDR1 and CDR2 from the germline V gene are SGDLS and YYNGEE. CDR3 length: 13 amino acids. Here the CDR3 reads CASSQEVGPEAFF. The CDR3 DNA reads as TGCGCCAGCAGCCAAGAGGTAGGCCCTGAAGCTTTCTTT.

The chain joins TRBV20-1 to TRBJ2-7; a possible D gene is TRBD2 (5 bases). V lost 5 bases and J 7 bases, leaving 18 bases between the germline ends. This CDR3 contains 13 residues. From germline, CDR1 is DFQATT and CDR2 SNEGSKA (reference sequence). CDR3 loop: CSASPPGSREQYF. Written as DNA, the CDR3 is TGCAGTGCTTCTCCCCCGGGGTCTCGGGAGCAGTACTTC.

This clonotype was seen a few times. The chain couples TRBV9 to TRBJ2-7; D unresolved. The CDR3 extends over 12 amino acids. The ends were cut back, 4 bases at V and 3 bases at J, with 8 bases in the middle. Germline CDR1 reads SGDLS; CDR2 reads YYNGEE. CDR3 nucleotides: TGTGCCAGCAGCCGCATGAGCTACGAGCAGTACTTC. This codes for CASSRMSYEQYF.

The V gene is TRBV6-4, the J gene TRBJ1-2; 8 bases fit TRBD1. The V gene's germline CDR1 is MRHNA and CDR2 SNTAGT. CDR3 length: 14 residues. The V and J ends lost 3 bases and 9 bases, in that order; junction bases with no gene match: 9. The CDR3 here is CASSESNRGDSYTF. The CDR3 nucleotides read TGTGCCAGCAGTGAATCGAACAGGGGGGATAGCTACACCTTC.

As to this clonotype: Germline and junction disagree at one end, which may indicate a read error. V gene TRBV2 combines with J gene TRBJ1-2; D is undetermined. CDR1 and CDR2 from the germline V gene are SNHLY and FYNNEI. CDR3 length: 12 amino acids. The CDR3 loop reads CVSRGGQYGYTF. DNA of the CDR3: TGTGTCAGCAGAGGAGGGCAATATGGCTACACCTTC.

The chain employs TRBV11-3 and TRBJ1-4; the D gene is possibly TRBD1 (6 bases). Germline CDR1 reads SGHNT; CDR2 reads YENEEA. The CDR3 totals 15 residues. The V end lost 4 bases, the J end lost 8 bases, and 17 bases lay between the germline ends. The CDR3 protein is CASSSGQNTGEKLFF. DNA for the CDR3: TGTGCCAGCAGCTCCGGACAGAACACAGGGGAAAAACTGTTTTTT.

The rearrangement uses TRBV6-5 and TRBJ2-2; 12 bases map to TRBD2. Germline values: CDR1 MNHEY, CDR2 SVGAGI. This CDR3 is 16 amino acids long. J lost 4 bases, V lost 7 bases, and 7 bases had no gene match. CDR3 amino acids: CASNPTSGRITGELFF. The CDR3 DNA sequence: TGTGCCAGCAACCCCACTAGCGGGAGGATCACCGGGGAGCTGTTTTTT.

This rearrangement joins TRBV19 to TRBJ2-7, with 10 bases lining up with TRBD1. This CDR3 has 15 residues. Germline trimming cut 5 bases from V and 3 bases from J; bases unmatched to any gene: 7. CDR1 is LNHDA, CDR2 SQIVND, per germline (reference sequence). The CDR3 sequence: CASSGDRGPLYEQYF. CDR3 nucleotide sequence: TGTGCCAGTAGTGGGGACAGGGGCCCACTCTACGAGCAGTACTTC.

This clonotype was seen repeatedly, ten times or more. This chain uses TRBV29-1 with TRBJ2-2; 8 nucleotides align to TRBD2. This CDR3 has 17 residues. Germline V gives CDR1 SQVTM, CDR2 ANQGSEA. The trim removed 0 bases at V and 7 bases at J, leaving 13 bases unmatched. CDR3 in DNA: TGCAGCGTTGAAGATGACGACGGACTAGCTACGGGCGGGGAGCTGTTTTTT. Translating gives CSVEDDDGLATGGELFF.

This rearrangement joins TRBV4-3 to TRBJ1-1; 7 bases match TRBD1. V trimming: 1 base; J trimming: 3 bases; junction bases outside the gene matches: 5. CDR1 and CDR2 (germline): LGHNA, YSLEER. The CDR3 is 15 amino acids. In DNA form, the CDR3 reads TGCGCCAGCAGCCAAGGACCAGGGGGAGACACTGAAGCTTTCTTT. Its protein product is CASSQGPGGDTEAFF.

This clonotype has a count of ten or more. This chain links TRBV7-9 with TRBJ2-2; a weak D match, TRBD2 (6 bases). The CDR3 covers 13 residues. Germline V lookup: CDR1 SEHNR, CDR2 FQNEAQ (reference sequence). With 5 bases removed from V and 7 bases from J, the gap between germline ends came to 11 bases. The CDR3 DNA follows: TGTGCCAGCAGCCTCCAGGGAGGCGGGGAGCTGTTTTTT. It encodes CASSLQGGGELFF.

This clonotype was picked up a small number of times. The chain joins TRBV9 to TRBJ1-4; D is possibly TRBD1 (6 bases). Trimming stripped 0 bases from V and 3 bases from J, with 12 bases between. The V gene's germline CDR1 is SGDLS and CDR2 YYNGEE. The CDR3 runs 16 residues. This CDR3 is CASSVGLTGPNEKLFF. CDR3 bases: TGTGCCAGCAGCGTAGGGCTGACAGGCCCTAATGAAAAACTGTTTTTT.

V is TRBV20-1 and J is TRBJ2-2; D uncertain. Trimming removed 0 bases at V and 7 bases at J, with 9 bases between. The CDR3 spans 13 residues. CDR1 is DFQATT and CDR2 is SNEGSKA in the germline V gene (reference sequence). The CDR3 protein is CSARERAVGELFF. The CDR3 DNA follows: TGCAGTGCTAGAGAAAGGGCGGTCGGGGAGCTGTTTTTT.

This clonotype showed up many times. The chain links TRBV7-2 to TRBJ2-7; maybe TRBD2 (5 bases). Germline assignment: CDR1 SGHTA and CDR2 FQGNSA. The ends were cut back, 3 bases at V and 2 bases at J, with 11 bases in the middle. This CDR3 comprises 14 residues. Written as DNA, the CDR3 is TGTGCCAGCAGCTTTGTACAGCGGCCCTACGAGCAGTACTTC. The encoded protein is CASSFVQRPYEQYF.

The sample holds many counts of this clonotype. This chain links TRBV6-5 with TRBJ2-7, with D maybe TRBD2 (6 bases). This CDR3 contains 11 residues. Trimming pared 6 bases from V and 6 bases from J, leaving 9 bases between. Germline CDR1 is MNHEY and CDR2 is SVGAGI. The CDR3 reads CASSYGGEQYF. As DNA, the CDR3 is TGTGCCAGCAGCTACGGGGGCGAGCAGTACTTC.

Comment on this clonotype: Sequence at one end of the junction differs from germline and may be a read error. The chain couples TRBV7-3 to TRBJ1-4, with 9 bases that match TRBD1. The germline V gene has CDR1 SGHTA and CDR2 FQGTGA. The CDR3 contains 15 residues. The CDR3 sequence is CASRPGGTGSEKLFF. The CDR3 nucleotides read TGCGCCAGCAGACCAGGGGGGACAGGGTCTGAAAAACTGTTTTTT.